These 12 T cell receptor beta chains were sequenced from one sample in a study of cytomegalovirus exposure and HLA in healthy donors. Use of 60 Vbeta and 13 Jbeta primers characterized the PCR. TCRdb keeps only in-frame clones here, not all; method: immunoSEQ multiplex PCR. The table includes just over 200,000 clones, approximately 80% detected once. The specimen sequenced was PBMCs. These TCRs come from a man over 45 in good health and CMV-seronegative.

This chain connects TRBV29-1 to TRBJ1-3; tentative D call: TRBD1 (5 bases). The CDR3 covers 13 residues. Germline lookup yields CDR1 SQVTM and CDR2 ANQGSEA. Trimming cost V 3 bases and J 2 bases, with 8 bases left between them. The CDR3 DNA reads TGCAGCGTTGAGTCAGGGACTGGAAACACCATATATTTT. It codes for CSVESGTGNTIYF.

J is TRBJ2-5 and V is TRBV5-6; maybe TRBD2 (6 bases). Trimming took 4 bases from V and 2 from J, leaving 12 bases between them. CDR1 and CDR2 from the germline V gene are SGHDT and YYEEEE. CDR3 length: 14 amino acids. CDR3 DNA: TGTGCCAGCAGCGTGTCGGGAGCTCAAGAGACCCAGTACTTC. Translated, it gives CASSVSGAQETQYF. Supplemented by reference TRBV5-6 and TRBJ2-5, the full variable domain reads DAGVTQSPTHLIKTRGQQVTLRCSPKSGHDTVSWYQQALGQGPQFIFQYYEEEERQRGNFPDRFSGHQFPNYSSELNVNALLLGDSALYLCASSVSGAQETQYFGPGTRLLVL.

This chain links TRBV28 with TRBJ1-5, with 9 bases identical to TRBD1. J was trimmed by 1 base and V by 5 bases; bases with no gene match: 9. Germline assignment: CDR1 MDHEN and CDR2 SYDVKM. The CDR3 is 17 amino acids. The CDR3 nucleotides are TGTGCCAGCAGTCCTAAGGACAGGGGTTGGAGCAATCAGCCCCAGCATTTT. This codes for CASSPKDRGWSNQPQHF.

The CDR3 bases are TGTGCCAACCGGAAGGGGCCAGACTATGGCTACACCTTC. It codes for CANRKGPDYGYTF. The rearrangement links TRBV28 to TRBJ1-2, with D maybe TRBD1 (5 bases). V was cut by 10 bases and J by 3 bases, with 15 bases left in between. CDR3 length: 13 residues. Germline V gene sequence: CDR1 MDHEN, CDR2 SYDVKM.

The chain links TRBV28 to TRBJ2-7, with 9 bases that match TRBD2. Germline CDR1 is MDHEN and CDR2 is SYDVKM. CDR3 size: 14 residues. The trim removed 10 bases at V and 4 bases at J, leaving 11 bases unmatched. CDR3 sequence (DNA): TGTGCCACCTCCAGCGGGGGGCCCCTATACGAGCAGTACTTC. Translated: CATSSGGPLYEQYF.

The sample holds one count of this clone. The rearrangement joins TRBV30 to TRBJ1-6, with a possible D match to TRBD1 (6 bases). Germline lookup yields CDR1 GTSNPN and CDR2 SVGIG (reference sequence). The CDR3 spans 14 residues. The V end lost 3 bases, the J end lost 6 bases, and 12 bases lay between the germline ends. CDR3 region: CAWSGGPLNSPLHF. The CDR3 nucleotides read TGTGCCTGGAGCGGGGGGCCGCTTAATTCACCCCTCCACTTT.

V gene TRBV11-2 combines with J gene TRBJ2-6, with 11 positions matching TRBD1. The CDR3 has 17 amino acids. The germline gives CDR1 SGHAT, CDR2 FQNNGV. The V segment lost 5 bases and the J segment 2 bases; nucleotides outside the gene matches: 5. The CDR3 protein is CASSPDRGRTGANVLTF. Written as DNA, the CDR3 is TGTGCCAGCAGCCCGGACAGGGGGCGTACTGGGGCCAACGTCCTGACTTTC. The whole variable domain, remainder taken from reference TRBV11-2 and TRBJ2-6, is EAGVAQSPRYKIIEKRQSVAFWCNPISGHATLYWYQQILGQGPKLLIQFQNNGVVDDSQLPKDRFSAERLKGVDSTLKIQPAKLEDSAVYLCASSPDRGRTGANVLTFGAGSRLTVL.

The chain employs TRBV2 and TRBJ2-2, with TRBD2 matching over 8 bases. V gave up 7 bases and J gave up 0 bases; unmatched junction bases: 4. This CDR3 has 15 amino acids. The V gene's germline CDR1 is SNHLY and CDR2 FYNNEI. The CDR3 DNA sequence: TGTGCCAGCACCTTAGCGGGATCGAACACCGGGGAGCTGTTTTTT. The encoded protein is CASTLAGSNTGELFF.

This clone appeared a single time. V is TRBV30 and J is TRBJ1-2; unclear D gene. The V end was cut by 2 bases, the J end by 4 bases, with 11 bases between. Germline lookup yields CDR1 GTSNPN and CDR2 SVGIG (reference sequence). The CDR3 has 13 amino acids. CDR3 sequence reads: CAWSRQELYGYTF. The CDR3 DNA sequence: TGTGCCTGGAGTAGGCAGGAACTCTATGGCTACACCTTC.

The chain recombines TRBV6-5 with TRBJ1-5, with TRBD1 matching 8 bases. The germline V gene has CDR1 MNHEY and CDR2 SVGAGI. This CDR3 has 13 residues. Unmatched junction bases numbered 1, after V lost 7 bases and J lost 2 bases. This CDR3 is CASKGQGNQPQHF. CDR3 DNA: TGTGCCAGCAAGGGACAGGGCAATCAGCCCCAGCATTTT.

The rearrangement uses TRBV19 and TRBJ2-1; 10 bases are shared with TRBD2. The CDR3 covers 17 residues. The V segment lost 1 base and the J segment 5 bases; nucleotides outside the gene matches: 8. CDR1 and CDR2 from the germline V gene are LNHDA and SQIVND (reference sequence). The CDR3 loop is CASSIGSGRAQNNEQFF. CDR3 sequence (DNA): TGTGCCAGTAGTATAGGAAGCGGGAGGGCCCAGAACAATGAGCAGTTCTTC.

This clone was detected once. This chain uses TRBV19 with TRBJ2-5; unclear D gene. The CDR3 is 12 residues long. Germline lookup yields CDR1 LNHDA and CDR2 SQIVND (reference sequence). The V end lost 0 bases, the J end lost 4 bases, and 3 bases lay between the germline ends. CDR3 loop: CASSIDRETQYF. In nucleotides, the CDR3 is TGTGCCAGTAGTATAGATCGAGAGACCCAGTACTTC.